The 8 T cell receptor beta chains presented below share a single source sample, sequenced in a study of glioma-infiltrating T cells. Amplification of TCR alpha and beta CDR3 regions from RNA used iRepertoire nested multiplex PCR. TCRdb reprocessed the multiplex PCR reads with MiXCR, giving one entry per CDR3 protein. The sample lists about 140,000 distinct CDR3 sequences, roughly two fifths occurring once. The sample taken for sequencing was glioma tissue, nonneoplastic brain tissue, or PBMCs (not recorded which). All receptors come from a human donor with low-grade glioma or glioblastoma, undergoing nonglioma brain surgery, or in good health (not recorded which).

CDR3 sequence: CASSSSEIQGQPQHF. In DNA form, the CDR3 reads TGTGCCAGCAGTTCGTCTGAGATACAGGGTCAGCCCCAGCATTTT. The V gene is TRBV28, the J gene TRBJ1-5; D may be TRBD1 (6 bases). The ends were cut back, 4 bases at V and 6 bases at J, with 16 bases in the middle. This CDR3 is 15 amino acids long. From germline, CDR1 is MDHEN and CDR2 SYDVKM.

The CDR3 spells CASSLTGVLNSPLHF. The CDR3 region has the DNA TGTGCCAGCAGCTTAACTGGGGTCCTCAATTCACCCCTCCACTTT. The chain employs TRBV7-2 and TRBJ1-6, with D unclear. CDR3 size: 15 residues. Trimming shortened V by 2 bases and J by 7 bases, and 12 bases separated the two germline ends. CDR1 SGHTA and CDR2 FQGNSA come from the germline V gene.

As regards this clonotype: One junction end does not reproduce the germline sequence, and a read error may be involved. CDR3 in DNA: TGTGCCAGCAGTTACAGGGGAGCAGAAGCTTTATTT. Protein sequence: CASSYRGAEALF. The V and J genes are TRBV10-1 and TRBJ1-1; 7 bases are a match to TRBD1. CDR3 length equals 12 residues. Per the germline V gene, CDR1 is WNHNN and CDR2 is SYGVQD (reference sequence).

V gene TRBV4-3 combines with J gene TRBJ2-3; maybe TRBD1 (5 bases). The CDR3 runs 14 residues. Germline loops: CDR1 LGHNA, CDR2 YSLEER. Trimming removed 1 base at V and 5 bases at J, with 10 bases between. CDR3 sequence: CASSQARGIDTQYF. The CDR3, as DNA: TGCGCCAGCAGCCAAGCTAGGGGTATAGATACGCAGTATTTT.

This clonotype has a handful of counts. Here the CDR3 DNA reads TGTGCCAGCAGAATGACAGCGAACACCGGGGAGCTGTTTTTT. Protein sequence: CASRMTANTGELFF. The V and J genes are TRBV6-1 and TRBJ2-2; D perhaps matches TRBD1 (5 bases). The CDR3 covers 14 residues. V lost 6 bases and J 0 bases, leaving 8 bases between the germline ends. Germline V gene sequence: CDR1 MNHNS, CDR2 SASEGT.

This sequence joins TRBV7-9 and TRBJ1-1; possible D gene TRBD1, 5 bases. Germline V gene data show CDR1 as SEHNR and CDR2 as FQNEAQ (reference sequence). The V and J ends lost 2 bases and 10 bases respectively, with 20 bases between them. This CDR3 has 15 amino acids. The CDR3 DNA reads as TGTGCCAGCAGCTTAATGTCAGGGATCGCCTTAGGAGCTTTCTTT. Translating gives CASSLMSGIALGAFF.

In its sample, this clonotype was seen a few times. The gene calls are TRBV6-1 and TRBJ2-7; no clear D gene. The CDR3 length is 13 residues. Per the germline V gene, CDR1 is MNHNS and CDR2 is SASEGT. Trimming took off 7 bases at V and 3 bases at J, with 13 bases between the two ends. CDR3 region: CASKSSGYYEQYF. CDR3 DNA sequence: TGTGCCAGCAAGTCGTCCGGCTACTACGAGCAGTACTTC.

In regard to this clonotype: Being one base from a much bigger clone, this may be a read error. The chain joins TRBV6-6 to TRBJ2-7; tentatively, D is TRBD1 or TRBD2 (5 bases each). The germline gives CDR1 MNHNY, CDR2 SVGAGI (reference sequence). The CDR3 contains 15 residues. The CDR3 reads CAGSYSRGIAYEQYF. CDR3 nucleotides: TGTGCCGGCAGTTACTCGAGGGGTATCGCCTACGAGCAGTACTTC.